This TCR beta chain was identified during a study of T cells after yellow fever vaccination. Per the germline V gene, CDR1 is LGHDT and CDR2 is YNNKEL (reference sequence). The CDR3 runs to 13 residues. The germline V and J ends were trimmed by 1 base and 3 bases, with 5 bases remaining between them. TCRdb itself ran the 5' RACE reads through MiXCR, one entry per CDR3 protein. Here the sample spans 500,000 to 650,000 distinct CDR3 sequences, roughly 17% being singletons. The TCR was taken from a man aged 18 to 35 who received the YFV17D yellow fever vaccine. The specimen was PBMCs, collected 5 days after the first yellow fever vaccination. The chain recombines TRBV3-1 with TRBJ2-3; D unclear. The CDR3 reads CASSQARTDTQYF. The CDR3 DNA reads as TGTGCCAGCAGCCAAGCTAGGACAGATACGCAGTATTTT.